A single sample is the source of the 9 T cell receptor beta chains below, sequenced in a study of T cell responses to AZD1222 COVID-19 vaccine. TCRdb's copy holds only in-frame clones and misses some; the assay was immunoSEQ multiplex PCR. The table lists about 150,000 clones, about 89% of them singletons. Sequencing was performed on peripheral blood, taken on day 0 of AZD1222 vaccination. The receptors shown here come from an adult in good health.

The J gene is TRBJ1-5, the V gene TRBV28, with D unclear. The V end was cut by 6 bases, the J end by 4 bases, with 7 bases between. CDR1 and CDR2 from the germline V gene are MDHEN and SYDVKM. This CDR3 is built from 12 residues. CDR3 nucleotides: TGTGCCAGCAGCAGTAGGAATCAGCCCCAGCATTTT. This encodes CASSSRNQPQHF.

This clone was observed once. The V call is TRBV9, the J call TRBJ2-1; 10 nucleotides align to TRBD1. Trimming at V came to 4 bases and at J to 8 bases, leaving 6 bases not matched to a gene. From germline, CDR1 is SGDLS and CDR2 YYNGEE. The CDR3 is 14 amino acids. The CDR3 protein is CASSTTGGKDEQFF. CDR3 in DNA: TGTGCCAGCAGCACGACAGGGGGCAAGGATGAGCAGTTCTTC.

Written as DNA, the CDR3 is TGTGCCAGCAGCTCGAGACATGGGATGGGACAGCCCCAGCATTTT. Residues: CASSSRHGMGQPQHF. This chain connects TRBV7-2 to TRBJ1-5, with unresolved D. Germline V lookup: CDR1 SGHTA, CDR2 FQGNSA. Trimming cost V 4 bases and J 7 bases, with 17 bases left between them. The CDR3 runs 15 residues.

The V call is TRBV12-3 or TRBV12-4, the J call TRBJ1-3; D remains unclear. This CDR3 is built from 12 residues. V shed 6 bases and J shed 3 bases, with 6 bases lying between them. CDR3 DNA sequence: TGTGCCAGCAGGGTGGGTGGAAACACCATATATTTT. Its translation is CASRVGGNTIYF.

The V call is TRBV19, the J call TRBJ1-3, with a possible D match to TRBD1 (5 bases). CDR3 length equals 15 residues. In germline, CDR1 is LNHDA, CDR2 SQIVND (reference sequence). The ends were cut back, 6 bases at V and 3 bases at J, with 15 bases in the middle. The DNA for the CDR3 is TGTGCCAGTAGGACAGATCCTAGTCGTGGAAACACCATATATTTT. It encodes CASRTDPSRGNTIYF.

The rearrangement uses TRBV6-4 and TRBJ1-6, with a weak D call TRBD1 (6 bases). Germline CDR1 is MRHNA and CDR2 is SNTAGT. This CDR3 has 14 amino acids. The V end lost 10 bases, the J end lost 4 bases, and 14 bases lay between the germline ends. The CDR3 loop is CATRETGYNSPLHF. The CDR3 coding sequence is TGTGCCACCAGAGAAACAGGGTATAATTCACCCCTCCACTTT.

The chain combines TRBV6-5 with TRBJ2-3; D remains unclear. The CDR3 sequence is 13 residues long. Germline V CDR1 and CDR2: MNHEY, SVGAGI. Trimming cost V 2 bases and J 9 bases, with 12 bases left between them. The CDR3 here is CASSYPPSVTQYF. The CDR3 DNA reads TGTGCCAGCAGTTACCCACCCTCGGTAACGCAGTATTTT.

The rearrangement joins TRBV6-5 to TRBJ2-7, with D tentatively TRBD1 (6 bases). The V end lost 2 bases, the J end lost 0 bases, and 11 bases lay between the germline ends. CDR3 length: 15 amino acids. Germline CDR1 is MNHEY and CDR2 is SVGAGI. CDR3 protein: CASSYLGQSSYEQYF. Here the CDR3 DNA reads TGTGCCAGCAGTTACCTAGGACAGAGCTCCTACGAGCAGTACTTC.

This sequence joins TRBV12-3 or TRBV12-4 and TRBJ2-7; D ambiguous. The CDR3 is 12 residues long. The ends were cut back, 6 bases at V and 6 bases at J, with 12 bases in the middle. CDR3: CASSPVLGEQYF. CDR3 sequence (DNA): TGTGCCAGCAGCCCGGTTTTGGGCGAGCAGTACTTC.